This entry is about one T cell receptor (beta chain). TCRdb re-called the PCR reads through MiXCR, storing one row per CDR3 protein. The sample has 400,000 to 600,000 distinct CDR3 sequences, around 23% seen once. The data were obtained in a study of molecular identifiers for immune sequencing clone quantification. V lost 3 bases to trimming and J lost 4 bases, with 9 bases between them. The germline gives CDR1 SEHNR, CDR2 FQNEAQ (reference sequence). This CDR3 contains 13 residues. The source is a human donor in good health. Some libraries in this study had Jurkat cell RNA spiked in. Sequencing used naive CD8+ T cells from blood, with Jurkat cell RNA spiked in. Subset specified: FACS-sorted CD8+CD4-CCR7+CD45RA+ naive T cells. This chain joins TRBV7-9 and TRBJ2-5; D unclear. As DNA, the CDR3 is TGTGCCAGCAGCTTTCAACCCGCAGAGACCCAGTACTTC. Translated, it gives CASSFQPAETQYF.